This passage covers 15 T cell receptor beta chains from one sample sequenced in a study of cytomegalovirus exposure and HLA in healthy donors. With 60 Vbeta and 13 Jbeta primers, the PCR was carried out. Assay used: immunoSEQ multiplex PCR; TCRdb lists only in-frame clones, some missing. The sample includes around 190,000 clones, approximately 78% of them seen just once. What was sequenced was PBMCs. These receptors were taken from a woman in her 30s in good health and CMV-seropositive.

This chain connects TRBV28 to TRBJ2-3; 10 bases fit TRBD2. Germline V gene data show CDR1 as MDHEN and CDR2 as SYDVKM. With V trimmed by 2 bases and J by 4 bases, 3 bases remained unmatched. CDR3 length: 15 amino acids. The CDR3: CASSLPSGRPDTQYF. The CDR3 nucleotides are TGTGCCAGCAGTTTACCTAGCGGGAGACCAGATACGCAGTATTTT. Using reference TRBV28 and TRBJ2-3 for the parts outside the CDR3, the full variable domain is DVKVTQSSRYLVKRTGEKVFLECVQDMDHENMFWYRQDPGLGLRLIYFSYDVKMKEKGDIPEGYSVSREKKERFSLILESASTNQTSMYLCASSLPSGRPDTQYFGPGTRLTVL.

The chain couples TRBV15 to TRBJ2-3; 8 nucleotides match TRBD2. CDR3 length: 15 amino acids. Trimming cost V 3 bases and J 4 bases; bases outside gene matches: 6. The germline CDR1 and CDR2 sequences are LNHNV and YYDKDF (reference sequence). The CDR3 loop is CATSSYGGAADTQYF. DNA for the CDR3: TGTGCCACCAGCAGTTACGGGGGGGCGGCAGATACGCAGTATTTT.

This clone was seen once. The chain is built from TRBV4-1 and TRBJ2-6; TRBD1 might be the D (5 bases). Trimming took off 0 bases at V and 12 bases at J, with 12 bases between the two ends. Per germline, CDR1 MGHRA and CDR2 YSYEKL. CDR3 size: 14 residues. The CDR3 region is CASSQEVGLVVLTF. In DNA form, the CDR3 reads TGCGCCAGCAGCCAAGAAGTGGGGCTGGTCGTCCTGACTTTC.

CDR3 residues: CASSSGGYHYGYTF. As DNA, the CDR3 is TGTGCCAGCAGCTCAGGAGGTTACCACTATGGCTACACCTTC. The chain uses TRBV9 and TRBJ1-2; D remains unclear. CDR1 SGDLS and CDR2 YYNGEE come from the germline V gene. V was shortened by 4 bases and J by 3 bases, with 13 bases between the two germline ends. This CDR3 spans 14 amino acids.

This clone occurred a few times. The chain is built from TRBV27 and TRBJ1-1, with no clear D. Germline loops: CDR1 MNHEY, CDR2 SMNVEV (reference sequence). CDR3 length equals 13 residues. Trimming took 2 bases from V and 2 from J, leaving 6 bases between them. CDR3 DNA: TGTGCCAGCAGTTTACGCGGCAACACTGAAGCTTTCTTT. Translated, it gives CASSLRGNTEAFF.

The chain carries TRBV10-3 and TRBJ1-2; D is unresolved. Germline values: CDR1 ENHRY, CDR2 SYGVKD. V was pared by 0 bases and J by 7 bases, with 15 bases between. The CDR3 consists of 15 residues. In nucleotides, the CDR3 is TGTGCCATCAGTGAGTCACTAGCTCCGCTCGCTGGCTACACCTTC. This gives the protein CAISESLAPLAGYTF.

The DNA for the CDR3 is TGTGCCAGCATTTTCTTTGCAACTAATGAAAAACTGTTTTTT. The encoded protein is CASIFFATNEKLFF. V gene TRBV6-5 combines with J gene TRBJ1-4; D call uncertain. Germline V lookup: CDR1 MNHEY, CDR2 SVGAGI. Trimming took off 7 bases at V and 0 bases at J, with 9 bases between the two ends. CDR3 length equals 14 residues.

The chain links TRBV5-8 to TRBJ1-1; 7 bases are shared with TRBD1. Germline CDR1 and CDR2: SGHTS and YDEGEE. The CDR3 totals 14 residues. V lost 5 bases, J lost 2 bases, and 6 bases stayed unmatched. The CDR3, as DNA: TGTGCCAGCAGACCGGGACAGATAAACACTGAAGCTTTCTTT. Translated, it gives CASRPGQINTEAFF.

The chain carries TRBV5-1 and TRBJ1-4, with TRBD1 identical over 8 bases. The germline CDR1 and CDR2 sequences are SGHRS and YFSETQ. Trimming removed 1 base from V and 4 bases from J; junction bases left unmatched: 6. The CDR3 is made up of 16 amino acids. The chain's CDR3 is CASSLTVQGGNEKLFF. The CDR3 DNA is TGCGCCAGCAGCTTGACTGTACAGGGGGGTAATGAAAAACTGTTTTTT.

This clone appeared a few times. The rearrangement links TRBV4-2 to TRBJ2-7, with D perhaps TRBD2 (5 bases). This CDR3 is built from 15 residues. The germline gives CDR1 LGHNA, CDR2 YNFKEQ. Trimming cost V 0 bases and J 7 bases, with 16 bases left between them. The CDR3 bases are TGTGCCAGCAGCCAAGACGAGGGAGAGCCTGGGGAGCAGTACTTC. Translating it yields CASSQDEGEPGEQYF.

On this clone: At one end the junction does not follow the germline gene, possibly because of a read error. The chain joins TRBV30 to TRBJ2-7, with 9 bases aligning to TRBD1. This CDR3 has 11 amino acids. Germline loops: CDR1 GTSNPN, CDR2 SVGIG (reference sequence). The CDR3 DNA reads TGTGCCTCCCGGGACAGGGTAAATTTGAACTTC. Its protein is CASRDRVNLNF.

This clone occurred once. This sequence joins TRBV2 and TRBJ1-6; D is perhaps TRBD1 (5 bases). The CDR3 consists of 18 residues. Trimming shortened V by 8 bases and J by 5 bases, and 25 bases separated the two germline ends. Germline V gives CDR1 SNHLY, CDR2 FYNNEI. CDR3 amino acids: CASGRQTDLGLDNSPLHF. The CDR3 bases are TGTGCCAGCGGGAGACAGACTGATCTGGGACTCGATAATTCACCCCTCCACTTT.

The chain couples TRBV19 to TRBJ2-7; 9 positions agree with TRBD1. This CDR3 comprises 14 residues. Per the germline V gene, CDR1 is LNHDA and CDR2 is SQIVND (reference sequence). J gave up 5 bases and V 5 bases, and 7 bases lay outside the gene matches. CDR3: CASSARDRVNEQYF. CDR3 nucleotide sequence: TGTGCCAGTAGTGCCCGGGACAGGGTCAACGAGCAGTACTTC.

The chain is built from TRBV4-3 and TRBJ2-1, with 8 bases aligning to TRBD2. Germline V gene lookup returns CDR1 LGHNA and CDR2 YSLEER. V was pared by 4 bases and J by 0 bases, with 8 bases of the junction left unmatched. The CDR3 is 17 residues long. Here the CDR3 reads CASSPRAREDSYNEQFF. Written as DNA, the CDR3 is TGCGCCAGCAGCCCCCGTGCGCGGGAGGACTCCTACAATGAGCAGTTCTTC.

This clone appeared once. The CDR3 DNA follows: TGTGCCAGTAGTGACGCCGGAGGGTCTGGCGAGCAGTACTTC. This gives the protein CASSDAGGSGEQYF. V gene TRBV19 combines with J gene TRBJ2-7, with D maybe TRBD2 (6 bases). Germline V gene data show CDR1 as LNHDA and CDR2 as SQIVND (reference sequence). V dropped 5 bases and J dropped 6 bases, with 17 bases sitting between them. The CDR3 spans 14 residues.